This is a list of T cell receptor beta chains from one sample in a study of blood T cells in healthy people across ages. TCRdb ran MiXCR on the 5' RACE reads and lists one entry per CDR3 protein. The repertoire has 650,000 to 1,000,000 distinct CDR3 sequences, 35% to 60% of them found once; the top ten carry 15% to 20%. Sequenced material: blood. The receptors originated from a man older than 75 in good health. CDR3s include the opening cysteine and the closing phenylalanine or tryptophan. D genes are given only for firm matches. Where a row states a size, it is once, few, many or the class of an expanded clone; other rows omit it.

CDR3 length	V gene	D gene	J gene	clone size	CDR3 protein	CDR3 DNA
15	TRBV7-2	TRBD1	TRBJ2-7	many	CASSITGTGGYEQYF	TGTGCCAGCAGCATAACCGGGACAGGGGGCTACGAGCAGTACTTC
13	TRBV9	NA	TRBJ2-5	NA	CASSAGTTNEQYF	TGTGCCAGCAGCGCCGGGACAACTAATGAGCAGTACTTC
14	TRBV5-6	NA	TRBJ2-5	NA	CASSLAAGLVTQYF	TGTGCCAGCAGCTTGGCCGCGGGGTTGGTGACCCAGTACTTC
17	TRBV7-2	TRBD2	TRBJ2-7	NA	CASSSDRASGTYNEQYF	TGTGCCAGCAGCTCCGACCGGGCTAGCGGGACCTACAATGAGCAGTACTTC
15	TRBV2	NA	TRBJ2-5	NA	CASSDGTPREETQYF	TGTGCCAGCAGTGACGGAACCCCCCGGGAAGAGACCCAGTACTTC
16	TRBV29-1	TRBD2	TRBJ2-1	few	CSAAGTSGSSYNEQFF	TGCAGCGCCGCCGGGACTAGCGGGAGCTCCTACAATGAGCAGTTCTTC
14	TRBV7-2	NA	TRBJ2-3	many	CASRSPTSTDTQYF	TGTGCCAGCCGATCACCCACTAGTACGGATACGCAGTATTTT
14	TRBV10-3	NA	TRBJ2-7	NA	CAISEGQSYYEQYF	TGTGCCATCAGTGAGGGACAGAGTTACTACGAGCAGTACTTC
16	TRBV7-8	NA	TRBJ2-3	NA	CASSIWEARGTDTQYF	TGTGCCAGCAGCATATGGGAGGCTCGGGGCACAGATACGCAGTATTTT
16	TRBV18	TRBD2	TRBJ2-3	many	CASSPWTSGSKDTQYF	TGTGCCAGCTCACCCTGGACTAGCGGGAGTAAGGATACGCAGTATTTT
13	TRBV28	TRBD1	TRBJ1-2	few	CASSSQGIQGYTF	TGTGCCAGCAGTTCACAGGGGATTCAGGGCTACACCTTC
18	TRBV28	NA	TRBJ2-3	NA	CASSLLTLGTLSTDTQYF	TGTGCCAGCAGTTTACTTACTCTCGGGACATTAAGCACAGATACGCAGTATTTT
17	TRBV28	NA	TRBJ2-7	NA	CASIPGGTGPGSYEQYF	TGTGCCAGCATCCCCGGAGGGACGGGGCCTGGGTCCTACGAGCAGTACTTC
18	TRBV4-1	NA	TRBJ2-1	NA	CASSQDRVAAAPYNEQFF	TGCGCCAGCAGCCAAGATAGGGTGGCGGCAGCACCGTACAATGAGCAGTTCTTC
14	TRBV30	TRBD1	TRBJ1-2	NA	CAWSPGQGRNGYTF	TGTGCCTGGAGTCCTGGACAGGGGAGGAATGGCTACACCTTC
14	TRBV11-3	NA	TRBJ2-5	NA	CASSLCTYQETQYF	TGTGCCAGCAGCTTATGTACGTACCAAGAGACCCAGTACTTC
13	TRBV20-1	TRBD1	TRBJ2-5	NA	CSAGQGGQETQYF	TGCAGTGCTGGACAGGGCGGCCAAGAGACCCAGTACTTC
15	TRBV10-3	NA	TRBJ1-4	few	CAISESGVGEEKLFF	TGTGCCATCAGTGAGTCTGGCGTAGGGGAAGAAAAACTGTTTTTT
11	TRBV29-1	NA	TRBJ2-1	NA	CSVGRGNEQFF	TGCAGCGTGGGCAGAGGGAATGAGCAGTTCTTC
14	TRBV18	NA	TRBJ1-2	NA	CASSEKGEGYGYTF	TGTGCCAGCTCGGAAAAGGGGGAAGGCTATGGCTACACCTTC
20	TRBV7-2	TRBD2	TRBJ2-1	NA	CASSLERPGLAGGKNNEQFF	TGTGCCAGCAGCTTAGAACGACCGGGACTAGCGGGAGGGAAGAACAATGAGCAGTTCTTC
16	TRBV12-3/TRBV12-4	NA	TRBJ2-1	few	CASSLARRAGNNEQFF	TGTGCCAGCAGTTTAGCCCGGCGGGCCGGGAACAATGAGCAGTTCTTC
14	TRBV5-1	NA	TRBJ2-7	many	CASSPGDGSYEQYF	TGCGCCAGCAGCCCGGGGGACGGGTCCTACGAGCAGTACTTC
14	TRBV25-1	TRBD1	TRBJ1-2	NA	CASSITGTAYGYTF	TGTGCCAGCAGTATTACCGGGACAGCCTATGGCTACACCTTC
13	TRBV7-3	NA	TRBJ2-7	NA	CASSFSVTGEQYF	TGTGCCAGCAGTTTTAGCGTTACTGGCGAGCAGTACTTC
16	TRBV20-1	NA	TRBJ2-3	NA	CSARVIDWSSTDTQYF	TGCAGTGCTAGAGTTATCGACTGGTCTAGCACAGATACGCAGTATTTT
12	TRBV24-1	NA	TRBJ2-1	few	CATSEGYNEQFF	TGTGCCACCAGTGAGGGATACAATGAGCAGTTCTTC